This T cell receptor (beta chain) stems from a study of blood T cell repertoires in COVID-19. Whole-study context: Acute and convalescent COVID-19 specimens originated in the United States, Italy and Spain. PBMCs, B-cell-depleted T cells, or T cells provided the cDNA or gDNA that made up the material.

Original processing notes: Amplification with reference gene primers provided the estimates of nucleated cell counts. Here immunoSEQ multiplex PCR was the method, and the copy in TCRdb shows in-frame clones only, minus some. V and J calls and clone size are as listed in that table; D and trimming were resolved from the DNA. The repertoire holds about 160,000 clones, approximately 79% seen once, with around 8.1% in the top ten. J gave up 4 bases and V 4 bases, and 6 bases lay outside the gene matches. CDR3 size: 15 residues. Germline V gene lookup returns CDR1 SGHAT and CDR2 FQNNGV. The Seattle patients, enrolled during active infection, were followed longitudinally.

The sequence was collected from a woman between 55 and 75 years old with COVID-19, enrolled during active disease. Sequenced: peripheral blood. V is TRBV11-2 and J is TRBJ2-7; TRBD2 agrees at 11 bases. The CDR3 DNA is TGTGCCAGCAGCTCAGAGGGGACTAGCGGATACGAGCAGTACTTC. Its translation: CASSSEGTSGYEQYF.